Included here is one T cell receptor (beta chain) sequence, with context. As yet, its antigen is unknown. This sample was included in a study of radiotherapy plus CTLA-4 blockade in lung cancer. General observations from the study: Blood TCR clones of tumor origin expanded after radiotherapy plus ipilimumab.

Method: immunoSEQ multiplex PCR; TCRdb's copy keeps in-frame clones and lacks some. The repertoire holds 90,000 or so clones, around 86% seen once, with just over 2% in the top ten. Ipilimumab CTLA-4 blockade and focal radiation were given to patients with chemo-refractory metastatic non-small-cell lung cancer. The CDR3 loop spans 15 amino acids. The ends lost 0 bases at V and 8 bases at J; junction bases unmatched: 8. The germline CDR1 and CDR2 sequences are SGHNT and YYREEE (reference sequence). Sequenced here: peripheral blood, sampled from a patient treated with radiotherapy plus ipilimumab. This chain uses TRBV5-4 with TRBJ1-2; TRBD1 matches 9 bases. The clonotype comes from a human donor with non-small cell lung cancer who had a partial response to radiotherapy plus ipilimumab. The CDR3 is CASSLGGQGERGYTF. The CDR3 DNA is TGTGCCAGCAGCTTGGGGGGACAGGGCGAGCGAGGCTACACCTTC.